This TCR beta chain was found in a study of T cells in Graves' hyperthyroidism and ophthalmopathy. Stable Graves' hyperthyroidism denoted no ophthalmopathy progression over 18 months. The CDR3 consists of 15 residues. Trimming removed 5 bases from V and 2 bases from J, with 16 bases in between. Germline CDR1 reads SEHNR; CDR2 reads FQNEAQ (reference sequence). Amplification of TCR beta CDR3 regions was performed using RNA transcripts as template. HTBI primers were used for first-round RT-PCR of the TCR CDR3. MiXCR, applied by TCRdb to the multiplex PCR reads, yields one record per CDR3 protein. Of about 420,000 distinct CDR3 sequences in the sample, roughly an eighth were seen once.

V usage is TRBV7-9 and J usage is TRBJ2-7; perhaps TRBD2 as D (7 bases). The sample was blood. The TCR sequence derives from a woman under 30 with Graves' hyperthyroidism. Here the CDR3 DNA reads TGTGCCAGCAGCCCGGGGGGCCCCAGGACCTACGAGCAGTACTTC. This gives the protein CASSPGGPRTYEQYF. The whole variable domain, filled in from reference TRBV7-9 and TRBJ2-7, reads DTGVSQNPRHKITKRGQNVTFRCDPISEHNRLYWYRQTLGQGPEFLTYFQNEAQLEKSRLLSDRFSAERPKGSFSTLEIQRTEQGDSAMYLCASSPGGPRTYEQYFGPGTRLTVT.